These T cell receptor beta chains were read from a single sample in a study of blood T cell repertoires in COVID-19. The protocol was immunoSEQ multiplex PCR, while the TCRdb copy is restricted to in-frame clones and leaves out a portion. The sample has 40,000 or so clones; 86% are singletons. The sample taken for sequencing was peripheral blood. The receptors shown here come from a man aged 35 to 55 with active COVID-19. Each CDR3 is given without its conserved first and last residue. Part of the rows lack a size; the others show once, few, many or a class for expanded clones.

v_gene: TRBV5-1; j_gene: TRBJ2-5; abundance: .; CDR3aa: ASSYKLAGGYQETQY
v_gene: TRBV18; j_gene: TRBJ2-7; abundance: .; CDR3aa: ASSLRQGDYEQY
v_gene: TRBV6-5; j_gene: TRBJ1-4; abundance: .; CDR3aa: AVTRRLTGEKLF
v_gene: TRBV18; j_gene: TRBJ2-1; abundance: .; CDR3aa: ASSRVDREYEQF
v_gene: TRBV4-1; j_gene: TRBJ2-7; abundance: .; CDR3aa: ASSQEIGRTNRGRREQY
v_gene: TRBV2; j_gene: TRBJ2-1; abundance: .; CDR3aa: ASGRRGLETGEQF
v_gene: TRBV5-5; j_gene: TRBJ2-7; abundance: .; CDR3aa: ASSYQGNEQY
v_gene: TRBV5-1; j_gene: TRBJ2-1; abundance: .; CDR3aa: ASSPLRVLQYNEQF
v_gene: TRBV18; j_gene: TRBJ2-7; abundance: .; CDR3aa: ASSPETGSEQY
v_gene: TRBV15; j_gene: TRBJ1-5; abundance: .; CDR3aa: ATSRAVFNQPQH
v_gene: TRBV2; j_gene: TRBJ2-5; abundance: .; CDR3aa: ASSGVYGTSGETQY
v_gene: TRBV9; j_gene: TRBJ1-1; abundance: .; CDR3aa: ASSSSRVTGGGNTEAF
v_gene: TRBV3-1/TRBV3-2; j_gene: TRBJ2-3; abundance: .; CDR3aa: ASSQVMDPLGADTQY
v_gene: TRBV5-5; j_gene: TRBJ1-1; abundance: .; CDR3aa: ASSLGESGGTEAF
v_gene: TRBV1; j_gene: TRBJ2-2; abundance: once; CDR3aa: TSSQDRRGQDTGELF
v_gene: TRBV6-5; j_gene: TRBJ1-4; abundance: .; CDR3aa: ASSLTGQNEKLF
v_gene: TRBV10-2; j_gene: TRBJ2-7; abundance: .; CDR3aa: ASSTGGDYEQY
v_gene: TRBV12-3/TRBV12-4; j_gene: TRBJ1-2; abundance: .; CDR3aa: ASSLGGHGYT
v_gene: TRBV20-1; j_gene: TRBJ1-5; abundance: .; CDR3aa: SASYGQPQH
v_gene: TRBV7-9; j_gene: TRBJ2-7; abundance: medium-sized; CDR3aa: ASSPIFGTSGLTYEQY
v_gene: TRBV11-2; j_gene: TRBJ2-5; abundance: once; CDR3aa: ASSPYVDKETQY
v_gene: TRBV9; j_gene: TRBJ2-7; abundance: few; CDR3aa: ASSPGTSVYEQY
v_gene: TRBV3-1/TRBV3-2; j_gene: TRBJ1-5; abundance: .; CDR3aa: ASSQVWGGNQPQH
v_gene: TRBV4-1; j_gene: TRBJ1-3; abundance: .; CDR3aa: ASRTTGFTGNTIY
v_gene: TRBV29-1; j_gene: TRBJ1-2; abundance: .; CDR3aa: SVGTGTGSYGYT
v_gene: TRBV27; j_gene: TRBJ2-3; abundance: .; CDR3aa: ASSLAGGPLTDTQY
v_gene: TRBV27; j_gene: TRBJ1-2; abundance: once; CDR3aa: ASRLTGNYGYT
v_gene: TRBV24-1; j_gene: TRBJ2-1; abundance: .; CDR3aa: ATSDTDNRSYNEQF
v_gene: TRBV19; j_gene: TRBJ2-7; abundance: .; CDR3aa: ASTVGSGTDSSYEQY